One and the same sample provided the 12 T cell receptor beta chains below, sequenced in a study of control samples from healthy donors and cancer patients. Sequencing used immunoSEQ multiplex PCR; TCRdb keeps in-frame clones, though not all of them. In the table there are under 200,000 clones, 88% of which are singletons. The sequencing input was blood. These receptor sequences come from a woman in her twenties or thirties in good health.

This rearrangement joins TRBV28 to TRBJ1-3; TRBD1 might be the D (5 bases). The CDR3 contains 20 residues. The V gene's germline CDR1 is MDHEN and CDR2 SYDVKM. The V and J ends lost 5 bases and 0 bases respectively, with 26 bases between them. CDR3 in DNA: TGTGCCAGCAGTCCCCTGGCCGGCAGGGTGCTTGGGTCCTCTGGAAACACCATATATTTT. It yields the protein CASSPLAGRVLGSSGNTIYF. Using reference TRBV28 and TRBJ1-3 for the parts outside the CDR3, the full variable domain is DVKVTQSSRYLVKRTGEKVFLECVQDMDHENMFWYRQDPGLGLRLIYFSYDVKMKEKGDIPEGYSVSREKKERFSLILESASTNQTSMYLCASSPLAGRVLGSSGNTIYFGEGSWLTVV.

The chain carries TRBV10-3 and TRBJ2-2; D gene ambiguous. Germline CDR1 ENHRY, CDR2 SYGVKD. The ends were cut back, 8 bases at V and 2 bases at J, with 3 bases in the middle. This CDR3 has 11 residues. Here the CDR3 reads CAIGNTGELFF. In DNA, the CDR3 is TGTGCCATCGGAAACACCGGGGAGCTGTTTTTT.

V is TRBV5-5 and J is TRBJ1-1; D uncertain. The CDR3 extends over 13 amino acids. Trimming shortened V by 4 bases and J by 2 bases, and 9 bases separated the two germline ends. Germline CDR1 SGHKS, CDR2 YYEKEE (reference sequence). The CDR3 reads CASSPAGNTEAFF. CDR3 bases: TGTGCCAGCAGCCCCGCGGGTAACACTGAAGCTTTCTTT.

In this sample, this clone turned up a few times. The CDR3 nucleotides read TGTGCCAGCTCACCACCGTCCGCGGGGGTGGGGATAGACGCTTTCTTT. Translating gives CASSPPSAGVGIDAFF. The chain uses TRBV18 and TRBJ1-1, with D perhaps matching TRBD1 (5 bases). CDR3 length: 16 amino acids. The V and J ends lost 0 bases and 11 bases respectively, with 22 bases between them. CDR1 is KGHSH, CDR2 LQKENI, per germline.

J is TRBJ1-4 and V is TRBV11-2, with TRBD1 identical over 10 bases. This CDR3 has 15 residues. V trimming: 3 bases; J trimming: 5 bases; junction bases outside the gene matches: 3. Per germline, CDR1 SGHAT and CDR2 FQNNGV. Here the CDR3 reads CASSFRGQGNEKLFF. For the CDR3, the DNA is TGTGCCAGCAGCTTCCGGGGACAGGGGAATGAAAAACTGTTTTTT.

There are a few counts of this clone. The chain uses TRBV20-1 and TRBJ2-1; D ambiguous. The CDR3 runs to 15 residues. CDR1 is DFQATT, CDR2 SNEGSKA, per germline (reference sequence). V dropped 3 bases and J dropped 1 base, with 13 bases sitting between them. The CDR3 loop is CSASLRQRSYNEQFF. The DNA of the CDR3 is TGCAGTGCTAGTCTCCGTCAAAGGTCCTACAATGAGCAGTTCTTC.

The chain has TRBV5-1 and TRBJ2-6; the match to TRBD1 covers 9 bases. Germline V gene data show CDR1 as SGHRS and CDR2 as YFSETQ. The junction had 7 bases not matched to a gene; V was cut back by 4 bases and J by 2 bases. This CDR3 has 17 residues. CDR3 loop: CASSPGTGYAGANVLTF. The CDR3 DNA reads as TGCGCCAGCAGCCCAGGGACAGGGTATGCTGGGGCCAACGTCCTGACTTTC.

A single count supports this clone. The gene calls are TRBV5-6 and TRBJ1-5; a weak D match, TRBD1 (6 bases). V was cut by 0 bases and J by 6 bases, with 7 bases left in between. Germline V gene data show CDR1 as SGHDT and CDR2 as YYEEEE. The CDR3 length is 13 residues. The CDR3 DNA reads TGTGCCAGCAGCTTGGGAGGGGGTCAGCCCCAGCATTTT. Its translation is CASSLGGGQPQHF.

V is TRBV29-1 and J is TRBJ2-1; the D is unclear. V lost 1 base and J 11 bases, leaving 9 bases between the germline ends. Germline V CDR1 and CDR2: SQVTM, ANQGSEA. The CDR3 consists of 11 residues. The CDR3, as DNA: TGCAGCGTTGAAGTCGGACCTAAGCAGTTCTTC. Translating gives CSVEVGPKQFF.

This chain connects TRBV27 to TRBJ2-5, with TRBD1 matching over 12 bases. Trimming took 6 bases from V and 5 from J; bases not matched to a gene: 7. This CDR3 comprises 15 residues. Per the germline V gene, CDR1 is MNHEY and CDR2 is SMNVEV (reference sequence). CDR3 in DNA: TGTGCCAGCAGCACCGGGACAGGGGGCGCGGAGACCCAGTACTTC. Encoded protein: CASSTGTGGAETQYF.

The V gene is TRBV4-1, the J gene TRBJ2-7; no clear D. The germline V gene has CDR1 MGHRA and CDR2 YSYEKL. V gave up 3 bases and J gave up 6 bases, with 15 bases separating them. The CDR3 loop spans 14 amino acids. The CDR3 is CASSQVGFESEQYV. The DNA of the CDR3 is TGCGCCAGCAGCCAGGTAGGGTTCGAAAGCGAGCAGTACGTC.

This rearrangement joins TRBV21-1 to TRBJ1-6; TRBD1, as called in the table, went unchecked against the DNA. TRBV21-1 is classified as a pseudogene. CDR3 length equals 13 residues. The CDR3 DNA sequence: TGTGCCAGAGAGGACAGGATTAATTCACCCCTCCACTTT. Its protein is CAREDRINSPLHF.